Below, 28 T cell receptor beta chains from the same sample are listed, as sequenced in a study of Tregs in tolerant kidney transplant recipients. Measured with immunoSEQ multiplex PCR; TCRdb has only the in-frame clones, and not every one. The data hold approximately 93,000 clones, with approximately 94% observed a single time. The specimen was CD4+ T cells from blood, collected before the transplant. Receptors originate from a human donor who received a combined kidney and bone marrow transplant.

In DNA form, the CDR3 reads TGTGCCAGCAGCATGCCGGGACAGCGAAGCACAGATACGCAGTATTTT. Protein product: CASSMPGQRSTDTQYF. The chain carries TRBV28 and TRBJ2-3, with 7 bases fitting TRBD1. Germline V gene lookup returns CDR1 MDHEN and CDR2 SYDVKM. V dropped 6 bases and J dropped 0; count of bases not matched to a gene: 9. The CDR3 totals 16 residues. Drawing the rest from reference TRBV28 and TRBJ2-3, the complete variable domain is DVKVTQSSRYLVKRTGEKVFLECVQDMDHENMFWYRQDPGLGLRLIYFSYDVKMKEKGDIPEGYSVSREKKERFSLILESASTNQTSMYLCASSMPGQRSTDTQYFGPGTRLTVL.

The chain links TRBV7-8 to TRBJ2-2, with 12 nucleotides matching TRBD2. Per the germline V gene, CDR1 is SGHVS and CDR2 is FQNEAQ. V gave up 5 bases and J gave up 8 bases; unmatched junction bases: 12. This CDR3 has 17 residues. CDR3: CASSPISPGLAGGELFF. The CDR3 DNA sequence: TGTGCCAGCAGCCCAATATCTCCGGGACTAGCGGGTGGGGAGCTGTTTTTT.

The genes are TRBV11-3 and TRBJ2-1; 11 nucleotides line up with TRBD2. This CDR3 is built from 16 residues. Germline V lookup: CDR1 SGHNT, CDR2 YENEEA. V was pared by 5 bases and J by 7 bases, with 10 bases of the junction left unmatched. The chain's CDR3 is CASSTRLAGGGNEQFF. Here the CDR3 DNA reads TGTGCCAGCAGCACTCGGCTAGCGGGAGGAGGGAATGAGCAGTTCTTC.

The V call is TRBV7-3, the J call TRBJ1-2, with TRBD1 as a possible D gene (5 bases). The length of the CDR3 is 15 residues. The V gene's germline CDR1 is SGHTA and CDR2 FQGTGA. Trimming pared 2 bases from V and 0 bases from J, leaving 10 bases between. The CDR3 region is CASSLWGAPNYGYTF. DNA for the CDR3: TGTGCCAGCAGCTTATGGGGCGCGCCTAACTATGGCTACACCTTC.

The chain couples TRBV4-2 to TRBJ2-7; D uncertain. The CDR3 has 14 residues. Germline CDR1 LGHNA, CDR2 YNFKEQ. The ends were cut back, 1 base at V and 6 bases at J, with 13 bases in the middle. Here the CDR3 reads CASSQVGPSLEQYF. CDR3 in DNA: TGTGCCAGCAGCCAAGTGGGCCCCTCGCTCGAGCAGTACTTC.

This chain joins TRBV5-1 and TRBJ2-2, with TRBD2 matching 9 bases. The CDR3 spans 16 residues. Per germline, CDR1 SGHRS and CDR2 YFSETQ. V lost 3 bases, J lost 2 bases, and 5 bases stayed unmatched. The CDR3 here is CASSWRLAANTGELFF. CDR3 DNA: TGCGCCAGCAGCTGGAGACTAGCGGCAAACACCGGGGAGCTGTTTTTT.

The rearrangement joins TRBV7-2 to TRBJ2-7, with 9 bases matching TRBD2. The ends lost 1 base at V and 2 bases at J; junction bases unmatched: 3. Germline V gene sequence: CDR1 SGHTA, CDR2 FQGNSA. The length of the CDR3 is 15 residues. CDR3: CASSLGSGSPYEQYF. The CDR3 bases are TGTGCCAGCAGCTTAGGTAGCGGGAGTCCCTACGAGCAGTACTTC.

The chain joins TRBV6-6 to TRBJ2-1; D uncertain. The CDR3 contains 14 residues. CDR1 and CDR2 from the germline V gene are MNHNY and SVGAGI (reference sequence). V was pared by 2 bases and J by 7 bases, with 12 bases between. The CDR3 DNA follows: TGTGCCAGCAGTTACCCCTCAGGCGATAATGAGCAGTTCTTC. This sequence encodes CASSYPSGDNEQFF.

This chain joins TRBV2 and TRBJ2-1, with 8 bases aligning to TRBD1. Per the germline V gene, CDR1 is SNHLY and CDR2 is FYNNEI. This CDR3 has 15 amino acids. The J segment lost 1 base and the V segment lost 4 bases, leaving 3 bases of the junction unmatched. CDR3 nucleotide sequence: TGTGCCAGCAGTGGGACAGGGAGTTCCTACAATGAGCAGTTCTTC. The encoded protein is CASSGTGSSYNEQFF.

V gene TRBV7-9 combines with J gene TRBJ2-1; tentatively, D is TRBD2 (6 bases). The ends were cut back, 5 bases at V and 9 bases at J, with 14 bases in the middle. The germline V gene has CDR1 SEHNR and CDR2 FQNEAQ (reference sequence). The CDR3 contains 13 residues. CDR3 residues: CASSKTRLIEQFF. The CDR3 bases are TGTGCCAGCAGCAAGACTAGGTTAATTGAGCAGTTCTTC.

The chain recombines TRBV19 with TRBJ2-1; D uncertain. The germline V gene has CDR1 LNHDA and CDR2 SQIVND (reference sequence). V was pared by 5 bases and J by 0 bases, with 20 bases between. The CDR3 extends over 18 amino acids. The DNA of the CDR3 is TGTGCCAGTAGTCTCCCCCTCCGAGACTCCCTCTCCTACAATGAGCAGTTCTTC. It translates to CASSLPLRDSLSYNEQFF.

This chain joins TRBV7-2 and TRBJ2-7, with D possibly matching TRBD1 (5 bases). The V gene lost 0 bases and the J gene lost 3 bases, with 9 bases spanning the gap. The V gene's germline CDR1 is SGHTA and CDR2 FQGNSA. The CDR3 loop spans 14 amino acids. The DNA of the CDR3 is TGTGCCAGCAGCTTAGCGCAGGGTTACTACGAGCAGTACTTC. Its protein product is CASSLAQGYYEQYF. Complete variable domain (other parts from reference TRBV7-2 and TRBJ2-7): GAGVSQSPSNKVTEKGKDVELRCDPISGHTALYWYRQSLGQGLEFLIYFQGNSAPDKSGLPSDRFSAERTGGSVSTLTIQRTQQEDSAVYLCASSLAQGYYEQYFGPGTRLTVT.

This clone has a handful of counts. The CDR3 here is CASSQDSGAKFLSGANVLTF. In DNA, the CDR3 is TGTGCCAGCAGCCAAGATTCAGGCGCTAAATTTCTATCTGGGGCCAACGTCCTGACTTTC. The chain uses TRBV4-2 and TRBJ2-6, with D unresolved. The CDR3 loop spans 20 amino acids. Trimming removed 0 bases from V and 1 base from J, with 19 bases in between. Germline V gene data show CDR1 as LGHNA and CDR2 as YNFKEQ.

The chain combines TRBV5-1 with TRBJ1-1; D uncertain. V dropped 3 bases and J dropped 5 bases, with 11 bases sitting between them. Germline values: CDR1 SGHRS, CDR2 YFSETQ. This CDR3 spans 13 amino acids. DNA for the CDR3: TGCGCCAGCAGCTCGGATCTAGGAACTGAAGCTTTCTTT. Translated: CASSSDLGTEAFF.

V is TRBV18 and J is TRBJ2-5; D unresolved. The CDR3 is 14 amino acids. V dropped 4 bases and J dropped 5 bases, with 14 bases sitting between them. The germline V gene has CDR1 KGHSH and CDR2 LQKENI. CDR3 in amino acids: CASSLSVGTETQYF. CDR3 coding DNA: TGTGCCAGCTCACTGTCGGTGGGCACGGAGACCCAGTACTTC.

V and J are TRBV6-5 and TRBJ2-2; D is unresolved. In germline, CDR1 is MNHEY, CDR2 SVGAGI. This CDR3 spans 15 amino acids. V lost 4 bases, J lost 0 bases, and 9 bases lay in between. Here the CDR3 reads CASSLRKPNTGELFF. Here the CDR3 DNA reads TGTGCCAGCAGTTTGAGGAAACCGAACACCGGGGAGCTGTTTTTT.

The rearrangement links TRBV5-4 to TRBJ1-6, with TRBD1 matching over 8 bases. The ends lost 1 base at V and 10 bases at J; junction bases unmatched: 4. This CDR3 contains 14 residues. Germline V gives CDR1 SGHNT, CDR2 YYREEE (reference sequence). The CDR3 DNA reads TGTGCCAGCAGCTTGCAGGGGGCAGGGTCACCCCTCCACTTT. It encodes CASSLQGAGSPLHF.

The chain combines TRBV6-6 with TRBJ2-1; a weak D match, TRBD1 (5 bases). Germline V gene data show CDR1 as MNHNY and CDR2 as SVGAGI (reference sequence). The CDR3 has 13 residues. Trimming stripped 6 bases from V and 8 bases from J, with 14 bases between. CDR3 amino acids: CASSQVRGDEQFF. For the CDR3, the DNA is TGTGCCAGCAGCCAGGTTAGGGGCGATGAGCAGTTCTTC.

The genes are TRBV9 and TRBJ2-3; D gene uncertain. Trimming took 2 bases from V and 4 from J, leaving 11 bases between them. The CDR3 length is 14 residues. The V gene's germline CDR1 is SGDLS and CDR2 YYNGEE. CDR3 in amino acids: CASSVLVGADTQYF. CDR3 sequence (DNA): TGTGCCAGCAGCGTTTTAGTTGGAGCAGATACGCAGTATTTT.

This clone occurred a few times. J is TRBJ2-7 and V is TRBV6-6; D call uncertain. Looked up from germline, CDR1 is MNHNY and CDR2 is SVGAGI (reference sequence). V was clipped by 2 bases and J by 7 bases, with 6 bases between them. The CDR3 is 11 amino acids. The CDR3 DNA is TGTGCCAGCAGTTACGCCGGTGAGCAGTACTTC. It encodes CASSYAGEQYF.

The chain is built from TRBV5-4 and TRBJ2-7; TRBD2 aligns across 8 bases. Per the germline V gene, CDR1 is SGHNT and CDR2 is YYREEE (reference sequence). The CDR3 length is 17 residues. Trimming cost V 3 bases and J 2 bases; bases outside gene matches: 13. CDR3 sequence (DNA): TGTGCCAGCAGCTCAAACCGGGGGGGCAGGGGCGCCTACGAGCAGTACTTC. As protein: CASSSNRGGRGAYEQYF.

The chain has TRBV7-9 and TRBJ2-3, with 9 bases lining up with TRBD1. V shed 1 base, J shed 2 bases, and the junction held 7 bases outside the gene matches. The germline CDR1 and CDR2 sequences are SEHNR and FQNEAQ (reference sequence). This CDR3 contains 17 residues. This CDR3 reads CASSLGPGQGYTDTQYF. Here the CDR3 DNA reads TGTGCCAGCAGCTTAGGGCCGGGACAGGGATACACAGATACGCAGTATTTT.

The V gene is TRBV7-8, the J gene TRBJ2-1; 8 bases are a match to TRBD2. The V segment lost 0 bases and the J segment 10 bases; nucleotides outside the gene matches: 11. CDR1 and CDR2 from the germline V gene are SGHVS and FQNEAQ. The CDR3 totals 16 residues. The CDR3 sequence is CASSLANGGAEGEQFF. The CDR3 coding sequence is TGTGCCAGCAGCTTAGCAAACGGGGGGGCGGAAGGCGAGCAGTTCTTC.

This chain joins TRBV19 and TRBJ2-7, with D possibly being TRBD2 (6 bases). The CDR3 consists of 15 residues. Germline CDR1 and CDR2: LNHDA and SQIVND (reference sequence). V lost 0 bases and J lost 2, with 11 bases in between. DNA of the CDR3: TGTGCCAGTAGTATAGATCTACTAGCTACCTACGAGCAGTACTTC. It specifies CASSIDLLATYEQYF.

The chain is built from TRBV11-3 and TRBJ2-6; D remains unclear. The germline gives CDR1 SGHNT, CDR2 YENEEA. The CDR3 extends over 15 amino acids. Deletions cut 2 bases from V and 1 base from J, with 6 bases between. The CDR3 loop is CASSLSSSGANVLTF. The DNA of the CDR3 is TGTGCCAGCAGCTTATCCTCTTCTGGGGCCAACGTCCTGACTTTC. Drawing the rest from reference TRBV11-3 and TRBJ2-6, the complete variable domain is EAGVVQSPRYKIIEKKQPVAFWCNPISGHNTLYWYLQNLGQGPELLIRYENEEAVDDSQLPKDRFSAERLKGVDSTLKIQPAELGDSAVYLCASSLSSSGANVLTFGAGSRLTVL.

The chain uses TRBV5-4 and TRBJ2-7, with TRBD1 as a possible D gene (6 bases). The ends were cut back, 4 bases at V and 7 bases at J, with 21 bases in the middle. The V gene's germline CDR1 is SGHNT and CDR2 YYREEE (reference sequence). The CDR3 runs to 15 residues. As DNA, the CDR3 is TGTGCCAGCAGCCCTAGCCTCCAAGGGGGTAGTGAGCAGTACTTC. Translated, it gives CASSPSLQGGSEQYF.

CDR3 residues: CASSSAPLSQGETQYF. CDR3 bases: TGTGCCAGCAGTTCCGCCCCACTCTCTCAGGGGGAGACCCAGTACTTC. The chain links TRBV28 to TRBJ2-5; D is possibly TRBD1 (6 bases). Germline V gene lookup returns CDR1 MDHEN and CDR2 SYDVKM. V was trimmed by 4 bases and J by 5 bases, leaving 20 bases between them. CDR3 size: 16 residues.

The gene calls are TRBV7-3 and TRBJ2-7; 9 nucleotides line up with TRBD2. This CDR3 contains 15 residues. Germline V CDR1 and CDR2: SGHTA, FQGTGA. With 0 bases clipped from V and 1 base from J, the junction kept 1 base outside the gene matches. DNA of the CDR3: TGTGCCAGCAGCTTAACTAGCGGGGGTTCCTACGAGCAGTACTTC. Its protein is CASSLTSGGSYEQYF.